A selection of T cell receptor beta chains follows, all from one sample in a study of T cell repertoires in cytomegalovirus infection. In TCRdb, the reads were re-called with MiXCR into one record per CDR3 protein. The sample yields some 940,000 distinct CDR3 sequences, about a third seen once. No antigen has been assigned to these receptors. The material was cultured CD8+ T cells from PBMCs, obtained from culture after CMV antigen stimulation. All receptors derive from a human donor in good health (CMV status not recorded). Some clones in this sample may be carry-over from other donors' samples. The conserved cysteine and the conserved F or W are not part of the CDR3 here.

v_gene: TRBV6-5
CDR3aa: ASAPQGGDYEQY

v_gene: TRBV7-6
CDR3aa: ASVRAGGNTIY

v_gene: TRBV27
CDR3aa: ASSLGDRVPNQETQY

v_gene: TRBV6-1
CDR3aa: ASSEGHSQGLGEQY

v_gene: TRBV7-6
CDR3aa: ASSPSPRQIRETQY

v_gene: TRBV12-3/TRBV12-4
CDR3aa: ASRPGTDNEKLF

v_gene: TRBV10-3
CDR3aa: AVQTEYSGNTIY

v_gene: TRBV20-1
CDR3aa: SANGYEQY

v_gene: TRBV20-1
CDR3aa: SARLTSGGANEQF

v_gene: TRBV7-8
CDR3aa: ASSSGLAGGAPRDDTQY

v_gene: TRBV10-3
CDR3aa: AISPGTGNNQPQH

v_gene: TRBV6-2/TRBV6-3
CDR3aa: APSGTDYEQY

v_gene: TRBV19
CDR3aa: ASTGGGSLYGYT

v_gene: TRBV6-5
CDR3aa: ASSYRDSSSYNEQF

v_gene: TRBV7-9
CDR3aa: VSSLTGTGSTDTQY

v_gene: TRBV9
CDR3aa: ASSPSRGNTGELF

v_gene: TRBV6-5
CDR3aa: ASSPDMPTEAF

v_gene: TRBV6-5
CDR3aa: ASSPATGDYSNQPQH